The present entry profiles one TCR beta chain with its context. The data belong to a study of sequential checkpoint blockade in melanoma. Study-wide context: Randomization was 1:1 between first-line nivolumab→ipilimumab and ipilimumab→nivolumab.

This sample's treatment: randomized to nivolumab then ipilimumab (arm A) or the reverse (arm B). Patients had received no earlier DNA-damaging chemotherapy. PBMC sorting kept live CD3+CD8+ cells without CD19 or CD56. The CDR3 has 15 residues. The J segment lost 3 bases and the V segment lost 5 bases, leaving 9 bases of the junction unmatched. Germline V lookup: CDR1 LNHDA, CDR2 SQIVND (reference sequence). TCRdb's table, derived via immunoSEQ multiplex PCR, lists solely in-frame clones and lacks some. In the table there are around 20,000 clones, more than 75% of which are singletons. This chain links TRBV19 with TRBJ1-1, with 7 bases that match TRBD1. This material consisted of CD8+ T cells sorted from blood (inferred from file names), taken from a patient given nivolumab and ipilimumab in sequence. The clonotype comes from a human donor with melanoma. Here the CDR3 reads CASSVPGTAYTEAFF. In DNA, the CDR3 is TGTGCCAGTAGTGTACCCGGGACAGCATACACTGAAGCTTTCTTT. The full variable domain, in which reference TRBV19 and TRBJ1-1 provide the parts outside the CDR3, is DGGITQSPKYLFRKEGQNVTLSCEQNLNHDAMYWYRQDPGQGLRLIYYSQIVNDFQKGDIAEGYSVSREKKESFPLTVTSAQKNPTAFYLCASSVPGTAYTEAFFGQGTRLTVV.